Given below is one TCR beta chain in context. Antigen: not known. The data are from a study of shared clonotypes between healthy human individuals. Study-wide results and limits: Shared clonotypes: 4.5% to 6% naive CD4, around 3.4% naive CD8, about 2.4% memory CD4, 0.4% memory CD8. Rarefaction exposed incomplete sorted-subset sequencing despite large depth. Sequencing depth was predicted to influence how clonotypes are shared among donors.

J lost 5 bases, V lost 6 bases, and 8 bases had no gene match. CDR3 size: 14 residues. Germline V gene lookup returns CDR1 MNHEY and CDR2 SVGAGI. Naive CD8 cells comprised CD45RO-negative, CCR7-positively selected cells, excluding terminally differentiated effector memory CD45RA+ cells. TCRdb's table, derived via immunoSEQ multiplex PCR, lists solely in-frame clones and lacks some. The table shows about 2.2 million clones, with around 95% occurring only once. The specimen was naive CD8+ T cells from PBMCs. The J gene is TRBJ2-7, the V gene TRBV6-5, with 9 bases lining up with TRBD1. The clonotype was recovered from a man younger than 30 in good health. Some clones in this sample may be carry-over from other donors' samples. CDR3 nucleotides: TGTGCCAGCAGGAAGGACAGGGGAATGGACGAGCAGTACTTC. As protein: CASRKDRGMDEQYF.